This T cell receptor beta chain was observed in a study of cytotoxic CD8 clonotypes in ibrutinib-treated CLL. Study background: The cohort had 11 relapsed/refractory and around 15 treatment-naive patients, around 18 IGHV unmutated. The taking of response samples occurred after a median 12 months of treatment, with a range of 6 to 36. Study-wide points: Whereas clonality rose at ibrutinib response, it declined toward baseline at progression.

This clone was picked up one time. Its antigen is undetermined. Assay: immunoSEQ multiplex PCR; the TCRdb copy retains only in-frame clones and omits some. This table holds roughly 200,000 clones, around 70% found once. CDR1 is GTSNPN and CDR2 is SVGIG in the germline V gene (reference sequence). J lost 1 base, V lost 3 bases, and 2 bases had no gene match. The length of the CDR3 is 15 residues. The input for sequencing was PBMCs, taken after 24 months of ibrutinib treatment. This chain links TRBV30 with TRBJ2-1, with TRBD1 identical over 11 bases. This sequence originates from a human donor with chronic lymphocytic leukemia. The CDR3 DNA is TGTGCCTGGAGCGGGACAGGGGGTTCCTACAATGAGCAGTTCTTC. It encodes CAWSGTGGSYNEQFF. Variable domain in full (rest from reference TRBV30 and TRBJ2-1): SQTIHQWPATLVQPVGSPLSLECTVEGTSNPNLYWYRQAAGRGLQLLFYSVGIGQISSEVPQNLSASRPQDRQFILSSKKLLLSDSGFYLCAWSGTGGSYNEQFFGPGTRLTVL.